The following is a T cell receptor beta chain sequence with its context. Its antigen is not yet known. Per-nucleotide qualities are absent, and no much larger clonotype sits a single base away. The data stem from a study of blood T cells in healthy people across ages (dated by TCRdb to 2015 to 2017). About the full investigation: In model experiments, template switching captured roughly one uniquely barcoded TCR beta cDNA molecule for every two T cells. Age-related changes in TCR beta repertoire diversity were measured in the study by deep sequencing normalized with unique cDNA molecular identifiers. Donors were grouped into four age groups: young (average about 15 years), middle-aged (around 39), aged (roughly 67) and long-lived (approximately 78). Donors of different ages were randomly distributed across sequencing lanes to avoid experimental bias. The study analyzed two additional independent replicas of 1 million unique cDNA reads from the same blood draw for two donors, one aged 18 to 29 and one aged 80 or older.

Measured from the cysteine to the phenylalanine, the CDR3 is 13 residues long. The retained sequence is limited to the CDR3, 39 bases, with the frame set at the first base. CDR1 and CDR2 are read off the germline V gene as ENHRY and SYGVKD. V loses 2 bases, J loses 3 bases, and the germline ends lie 8 bases apart. The donors were roughly 40 Caucasian individuals from Russia, aged roughly 6 to 95 years, who were systemically healthy. Each donor gave around 9 milliliters of peripheral blood, collected into EDTA-treated Vacutainer tubes. PBMCs were isolated by Ficoll-Paque density-gradient centrifugation, with at least 7 million obtained per sample. Total RNA, at least 6 micrograms per sample, was extracted from PBMCs with Trizol reagent. For every donor, an aliquot of PBMCs went through flow cytometry to measure the percentages of naive CD45RAhigh/CD27high T cells. The library relied on 5' RACE. The sample was run on an Illumina HiSeq 2500. A second PCR of roughly 7 to 11 cycles was performed with a sample-barcoded 5' primer and a J-beta primer mix. A template-switch 5' adaptor carrying 12 random nucleotides introduced a unique molecular identifier onto each TCR beta cDNA molecule. Each sample yielded at least 2.5 million CDR3-containing paired-end reads. First-strand cDNA synthesis was performed from all RNA using the Mint cDNA synthesis kit, with priming by a TRBC-specific oligonucleotide. All cDNA was treated with uracil-DNA glycosylase and then went through a first 18-cycle PCR with the universal primers M1SS and BC2_uni_R. As for the authors' bioinformatics: Each sample was normalized by randomly selecting 1 million high-quality reads, each carrying a distinct molecular identifier. Instead of being binned into consensus sequences, reads with shared molecular identifiers were discarded. CDR3 identification, clonotype clustering and error correction used MiTCR with a Q25 quality threshold and the strictest error-elimination algorithm. A nonparametric unseen species model with Euler transformation was used to estimate lower-bound total TCR beta diversity. TCRdb reanalyzed the raw reads on its own, using fastp at Q25 for trimming and MiXCR for clone calling, and kept in-frame beta chains. Identical CDR3 protein sequences are pooled into one entry, listed with their most common genes and DNA. TCRdb, not the authors, supplied the V and J calls. The sample data list about 1.8 million distinct CDR3 sequences, and approximately 50% of these were observed just once. The ten largest make up approximately 2.1% of the sample.

Broad study findings and their caveats: Compared with the aged group, more naive CD4+ T cells, fewer expanded clones and increased TCR diversity were shown by the long-lived group, suggesting age selection. Because profiling used bulk unsorted PBMCs, naive and antigen-experienced compartments could not be compared conclusively. The percentage of naive T cells measured by flow cytometry correlated strongly with observed TCR beta diversity. Total diversity estimates from one million sequenced T cells were considered lower bounds and underestimates. As age increased, observed TCR beta diversity per million T cells dropped in a roughly linear way, and a significant reduction was already evident by age roughly 36. The CMV infection status of donors was not known, potentially confounding age-related changes in expanded clonotypes.

This TCR was recovered from a middle-aged woman in good health. The rearranged segments are TRBV10-3 and TRBJ2-7; TRBD1 is possibly the D segment (5 matching bases). The source material was blood. CDR3 protein: CAISEQGYYEQYF. The DNA sequence is given as TGTGCCATCAGTGAGCAGGGTTACTACGAGCAGTACTTC.